This T cell receptor (beta chain) came from a study of T cell responses to AZD1222 COVID-19 vaccine. Profiled with immunoSEQ multiplex PCR; TCRdb holds only in-frame clones, not every one. Altogether 140,000 to 150,000 clones are present, approximately 94% being singletons, with the ten largest covering 1.5% to 2%. From germline, CDR1 is LNHDA and CDR2 SQIVND (reference sequence). The J segment lost 4 bases and the V segment lost 5 bases, leaving 7 bases of the junction unmatched. The CDR3 extends over 14 amino acids. This clone was recorded once. This receptor was taken from an adult in good health. The starting material was peripheral blood, obtained on day 0 of AZD1222 vaccination. This rearrangement joins TRBV19 to TRBJ1-2; 7 bases line up with TRBD1. This chain's CDR3 is CASSGGQAIYGYTF. For the CDR3, the DNA is TGTGCCAGTAGTGGAGGACAGGCGATCTATGGCTACACCTTC.